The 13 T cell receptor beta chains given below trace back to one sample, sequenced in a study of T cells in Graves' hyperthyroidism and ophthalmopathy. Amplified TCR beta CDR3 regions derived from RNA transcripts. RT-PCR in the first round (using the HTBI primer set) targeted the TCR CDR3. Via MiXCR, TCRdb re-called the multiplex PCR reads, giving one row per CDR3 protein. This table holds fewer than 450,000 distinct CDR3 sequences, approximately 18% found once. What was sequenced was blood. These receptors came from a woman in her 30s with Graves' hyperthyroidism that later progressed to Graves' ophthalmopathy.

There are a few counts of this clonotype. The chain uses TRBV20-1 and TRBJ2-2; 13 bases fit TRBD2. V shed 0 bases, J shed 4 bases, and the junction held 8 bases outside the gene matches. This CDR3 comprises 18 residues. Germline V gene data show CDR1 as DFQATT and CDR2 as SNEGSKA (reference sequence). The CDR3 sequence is CSARDLELAGGGTGELFF. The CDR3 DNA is TGCAGTGCTAGAGATCTAGAACTAGCGGGAGGGGGCACCGGGGAGCTGTTTTTT.

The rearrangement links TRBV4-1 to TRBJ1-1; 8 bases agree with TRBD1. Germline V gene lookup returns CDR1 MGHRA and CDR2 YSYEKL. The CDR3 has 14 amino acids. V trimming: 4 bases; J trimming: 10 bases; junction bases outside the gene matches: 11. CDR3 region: CASSPRQGRDSAFF. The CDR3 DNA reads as TGCGCCAGCAGCCCCCGACAGGGGAGGGATTCAGCTTTCTTT.

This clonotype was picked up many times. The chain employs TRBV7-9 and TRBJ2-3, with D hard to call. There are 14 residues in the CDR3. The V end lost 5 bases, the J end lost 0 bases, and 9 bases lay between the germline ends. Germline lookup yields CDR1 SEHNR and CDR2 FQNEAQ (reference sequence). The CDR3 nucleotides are TGTGCCAGCAGCCCAGCGACTAGCACAGATACGCAGTATTTT. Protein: CASSPATSTDTQYF. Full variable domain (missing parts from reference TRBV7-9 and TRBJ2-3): DTGVSQNPRHKITKRGQNVTFRCDPISEHNRLYWYRQTLGQGPEFLTYFQNEAQLEKSRLLSDRFSAERPKGSFSTLEIQRTEQGDSAMYLCASSPATSTDTQYFGPGTRLTVL.

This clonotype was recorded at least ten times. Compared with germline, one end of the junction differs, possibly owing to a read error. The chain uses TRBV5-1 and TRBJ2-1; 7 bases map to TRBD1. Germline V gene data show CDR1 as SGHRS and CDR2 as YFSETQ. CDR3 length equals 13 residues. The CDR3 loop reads CASSLGQYNEQFF. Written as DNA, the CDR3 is TGTGCCAGCAGCCTGGGACAGTACAATGAGCAGTTCTTC. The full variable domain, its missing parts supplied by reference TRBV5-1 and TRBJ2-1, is KAGVTQTPRYLIKTRGQQVTLSCSPISGHRSVSWYQQTPGQGLQFLFEYFSETQRNKGNFPGRFSGRQFSNSRSEMNVSTLELGDSALYLCASSLGQYNEQFFGPGTRLTVL.

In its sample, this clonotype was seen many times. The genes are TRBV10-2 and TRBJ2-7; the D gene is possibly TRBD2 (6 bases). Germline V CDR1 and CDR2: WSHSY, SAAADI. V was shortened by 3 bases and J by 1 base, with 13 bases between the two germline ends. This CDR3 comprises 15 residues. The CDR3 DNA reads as TGCGCCAGCAGTGAAGGCGGGGTCAGGTCCTACGAGCAGTACTTC. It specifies CASSEGGVRSYEQYF.

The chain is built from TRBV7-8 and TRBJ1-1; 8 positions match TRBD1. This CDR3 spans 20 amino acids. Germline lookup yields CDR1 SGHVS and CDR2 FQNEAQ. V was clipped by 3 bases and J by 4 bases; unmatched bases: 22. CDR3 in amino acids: CASSFNAIRGPGGGGTEAFF. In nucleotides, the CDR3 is TGTGCCAGCAGCTTCAACGCGATTAGGGGACCAGGGGGCGGGGGCACTGAAGCTTTCTTT. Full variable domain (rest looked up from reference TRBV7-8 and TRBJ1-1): GAGVSQSPRYKVAKRGQDVALRCDPISGHVSLFWYQQALGQGPEFLTYFQNEAQLDKSGLPSDRFFAERPEGSVSTLKIQRTQQEDSAVYLCASSFNAIRGPGGGGTEAFFGQGTRLTVV.

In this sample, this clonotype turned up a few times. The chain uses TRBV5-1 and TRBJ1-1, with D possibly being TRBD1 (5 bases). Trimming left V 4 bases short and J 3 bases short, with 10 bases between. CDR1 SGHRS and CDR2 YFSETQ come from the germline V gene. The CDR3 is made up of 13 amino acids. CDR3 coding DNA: TGCGCCAGCAGCCCTAGGGGACACACTGAAGCTTTCTTT. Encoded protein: CASSPRGHTEAFF.

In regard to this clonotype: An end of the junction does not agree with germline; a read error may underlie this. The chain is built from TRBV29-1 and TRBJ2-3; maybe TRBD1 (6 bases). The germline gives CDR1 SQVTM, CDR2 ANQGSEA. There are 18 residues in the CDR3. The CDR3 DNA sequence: TGCAGCGTTGACATCCTCAGAGATGGACAGTATAGCACAGATACGCAGTGTTTT. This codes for CSVDILRDGQYSTDTQCF.

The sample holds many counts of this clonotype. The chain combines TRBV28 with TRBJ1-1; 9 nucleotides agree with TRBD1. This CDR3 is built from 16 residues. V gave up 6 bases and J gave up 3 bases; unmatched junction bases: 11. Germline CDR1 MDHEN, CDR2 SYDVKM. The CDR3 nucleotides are TGTGCCAGCAGCTCTGGACCGGGACAGGGCTACACTGAAGCTTTCTTT. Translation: CASSSGPGQGYTEAFF.

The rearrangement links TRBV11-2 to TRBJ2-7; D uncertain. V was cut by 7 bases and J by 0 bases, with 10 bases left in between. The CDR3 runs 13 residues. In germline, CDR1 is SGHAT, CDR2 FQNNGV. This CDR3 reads CASKPGGSYEQYF. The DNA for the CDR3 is TGTGCCAGCAAGCCGGGCGGCTCCTACGAGCAGTACTTC.

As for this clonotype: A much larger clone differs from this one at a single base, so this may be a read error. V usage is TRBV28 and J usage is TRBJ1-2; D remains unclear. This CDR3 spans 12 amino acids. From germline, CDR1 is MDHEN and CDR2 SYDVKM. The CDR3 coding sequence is TGTGCCAGCAGTTTAAGTCGGGCAGGCTACATCTTC. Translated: CASSLSRAGYIF.

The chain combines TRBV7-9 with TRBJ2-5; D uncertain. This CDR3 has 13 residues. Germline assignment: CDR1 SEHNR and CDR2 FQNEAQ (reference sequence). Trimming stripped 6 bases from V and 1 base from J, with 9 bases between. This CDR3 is CASRRIVQETQYF. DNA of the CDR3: TGTGCCAGCAGACGCATAGTCCAAGAGACCCAGTACTTC.

In DNA form, the CDR3 reads TGTGCCTCGGGACCCCGGGGTTCCTACAATGAGCAGTTCTTC. This sequence encodes CASGPRGSYNEQFF. The rearrangement joins TRBV28 to TRBJ2-1; D is tentatively TRBD1 or TRBD2 (5 bases each). The CDR3 totals 14 residues. Germline lookup yields CDR1 MDHEN and CDR2 SYDVKM. Trimming took 11 bases from V and 1 from J, leaving 15 bases between them. Using reference TRBV28 and TRBJ2-1 for the parts outside the CDR3, the full variable domain is DVKVTQSSRYLVKRTGEKVFLECVQDMDHENMFWYRQDPGLGLRLIYFSYDVKMKEKGDIPEGYSVSREKKERFSLILESASTNQTSMYLCASGPRGSYNEQFFGPGTRLTVL.